The 6 T cell receptor beta chains listed next were all sequenced from one sample in a study of radiotherapy plus CTLA-4 blockade in lung cancer. The assay was immunoSEQ multiplex PCR, and TCRdb's table has in-frame clones only and misses some. The sample contains tens of thousands of clones, over 70% of which appear only once. Sequences were derived from peripheral blood, sampled from a patient treated with radiotherapy plus ipilimumab. Receptors were obtained from a human donor with non-small cell lung cancer who had a partial response to radiotherapy plus ipilimumab. Some clones in this sample may be carry-over from other donors' samples.

The chain recombines TRBV6-1 with TRBJ1-5; possibly TRBD1 for D (6 bases). The CDR3 loop spans 12 amino acids. Trimming took 7 bases from V and 6 from J, leaving 10 bases between them. Germline CDR1 MNHNS, CDR2 SASEGT. CDR3 region: CASNRVRQPQHF. In nucleotides, the CDR3 is TGTGCCAGCAACAGGGTTCGTCAGCCCCAGCATTTT.

V usage is TRBV10-1 and J usage is TRBJ2-1, with 9 bases fitting TRBD2. Germline loops: CDR1 WNHNN, CDR2 SYGVQD (reference sequence). CDR3 size: 16 residues. V was pared by 3 bases and J by 0 bases, with 3 bases of the junction left unmatched. For the CDR3, the DNA is TGCGCCAGCAGTGATAGCGGGAGATCCTCCTACAATGAGCAGTTCTTC. Its translation: CASSDSGRSSYNEQFF.

The sample holds a few counts of this clone. The V and J genes are TRBV28 and TRBJ2-1, with D perhaps matching TRBD2 (6 bases). The V gene's germline CDR1 is MDHEN and CDR2 SYDVKM. This CDR3 spans 15 amino acids. V was shortened by 6 bases and J by 5 bases, with 17 bases between the two germline ends. The CDR3 protein is CASSLPGSRNNEQFF. CDR3 bases: TGTGCCAGCAGCCTTCCCGGGAGTCGGAACAATGAGCAGTTCTTC.

The rearrangement uses TRBV14 and TRBJ2-3, with a weak D call TRBD2 (6 bases). This CDR3 is 13 amino acids long. V lost 7 bases and J 0 bases, leaving 8 bases between the germline ends. Germline V gene data show CDR1 as SGHDN and CDR2 as FVKESK. The CDR3 region has the DNA TGTGCCAGCAAGCGGGCGAGCACAGATACGCAGTATTTT. This sequence encodes CASKRASTDTQYF.

The chain uses TRBV6-5 and TRBJ1-2; TRBD1 matches 11 bases. J gave up 4 bases and V 4 bases, and 8 bases lay outside the gene matches. The germline CDR1 and CDR2 sequences are MNHEY and SVGAGI. There are 16 residues in the CDR3. The CDR3 nucleotides read TGTGCCAGCAGTTCCGGACAGGGGGCGTTCGGCTATGGCTACACCTTC. Translating gives CASSSGQGAFGYGYTF.

The chain couples TRBV14 to TRBJ2-7, with 14 bases lining up with TRBD2. The junction had 3 bases not matched to a gene; V was cut back by 5 bases and J by 3 bases. The CDR3 is made up of 15 amino acids. Germline loops: CDR1 SGHDN, CDR2 FVKESK. CDR3 protein: CASSRTSGGFYEQYF. The CDR3 DNA follows: TGTGCCAGCAGCAGGACTAGCGGGGGGTTCTACGAGCAGTACTTC.